The TCR beta chain under discussion was sequenced for a study of T cell responses to AZD1222 COVID-19 vaccine. General observations from the study: In the spike-specific TCR repertoire, nearly half reportedly target unmutated variant regions. Among the donors, most were white British and more were female, and clonal diversity was possibly underestimated.

Method: immunoSEQ multiplex PCR; TCRdb's copy keeps in-frame clones and lacks some. The sample consists of 200,000 or so clones, 85% to 95% of them appearing once. The V gene lost 4 bases and the J gene lost 6 bases, with 6 bases spanning the gap. CDR1 and CDR2 (germline): KGHSH, LQKENI. There are 11 residues in the CDR3. Remarks on this clone: Its specificity is not known.

The chain combines TRBV18 with TRBJ1-2; D is ambiguous. The source is an adult in good health. The specimen comprised peripheral blood, sampled on day 0 of AZD1222 vaccination. CDR3 nucleotide sequence: TGTGCCAGCTCACGACCCGATGGCTACACCTTC. This translates into CASSRPDGYTF.